The sequence of this T cell receptor (beta chain) was determined in a study of blood T cell repertoires in COVID-19 (dated by TCRdb to the early 2020s). About the study as a whole: Collaborator samples came from the United States, Italy and Spain and covered acute and convalescent phases of COVID-19. The prospective study material was composed of cDNA or gDNA derived from T cells, B-cell-depleted T cells, or PBMCs. The dataset comprised deeply sampled blood TCRbeta repertoires from subjects exposed to, actively infected with, or recovered from COVID-19. The repertoires were released in a freely available public database meant as a resource for research on the immune response to SARS-CoV-2. Samples were obtained from the ongoing ImmuneRACE study (first 160 participants) and from some 1,200 subjects provided by 6 global collaborators. Sample metadata almost always included a de-identified subject ID, COVID-19 status, age in years and sex. Where HLA class I and class II types were available, the types were taken from metadata supplied by the sample provider, not from assay-based typing.

General conclusions and limits of the study: Clinical and demographic metadata were provided uncurated, with the amount varying by source and participant.

Enrolling through a virtual design, the prospective study's participants ranged in age from roughly 18 to 90 years and lived across 24 United States geographic areas. In the prospective study, participants were assigned to cohorts based on the clinical history participants reported in a screening survey and a study questionnaire. Each participant in the prospective study had whole blood, serum and a nasopharyngeal or oropharyngeal swab collected by mobile phlebotomists. Participants in the prospective study had the option to provide additional blood draws and questionnaires over an approximately 2-month period. Before DNA extraction, prospective study blood samples were shipped either frozen or at room temperature. Points on this clone: What this receptor recognizes is not known. Base qualities are not recorded, but no much larger clone differs from it by a single base.

TCRbeta CDR3 regions were amplified from genomic DNA using the immunoSEQ Assay, a bias-controlled multiplex PCR. Per the original workflow: The number of nucleated cells in each sample was estimated by amplification of reference gene primers within the assay. To quantify the absolute abundance of each unique TCRbeta CDR3 rearrangement, sequence reads were collapsed and filtered. For each sample, productive Simpson clonality was calculated by taking the square root of Simpson's diversity index across productive rearrangements. Imported from immuneACCESS, the table was reduced by TCRdb to in-frame sequences with V and J called. These copies leave out some clones; in studies compared against another copy, an unresolved V gene accounts for under half, and the cause of the remainder is not known. D and trimming come from the DNA, and the V and J calls and clone size come from that table. In this sample the table shows 200,000 to 250,000 clones, 65% to 85% of which occur a single time. Clones ranked in the top ten supply 3.5% to 5.5% of the sample.

From its cysteine to its phenylalanine, the CDR3 spans 17 amino acids. The retained sequence is limited to the CDR3, 51 bases, with the frame set at the first base. Trimming leaves V shorter by 3 bases and J shorter by 5 bases, with the junction holding 11 bases beyond the gene matches. From a lookup of the germline V gene (reference sequence), CDR1 and CDR2 are LGHDT and YNNKEL. Specimen: PBMCs or T cells enriched from blood (not recorded which). The rearrangement joined TRBV3-1 (or the pseudogene TRBV3-2) to TRBJ2-5; 11 bases in between match TRBD2. The receptor was isolated from a young man with acute COVID-19. The DNA sequence reads TGTGCCAGCAGCCATTGGACTAGCGGGCTGGTATGGGAGACCCAGTACTTC. This sequence encodes CASSHWTSGLVWETQYF.